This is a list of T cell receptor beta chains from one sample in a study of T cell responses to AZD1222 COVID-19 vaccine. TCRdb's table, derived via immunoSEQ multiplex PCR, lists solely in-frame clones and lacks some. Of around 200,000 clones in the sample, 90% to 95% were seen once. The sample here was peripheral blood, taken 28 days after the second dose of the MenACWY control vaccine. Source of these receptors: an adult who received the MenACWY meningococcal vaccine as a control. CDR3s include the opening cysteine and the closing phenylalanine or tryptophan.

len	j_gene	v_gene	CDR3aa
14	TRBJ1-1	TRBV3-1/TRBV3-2	CASSWDRMNTEAFF
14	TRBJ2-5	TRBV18	CASSPNHRGETQYF
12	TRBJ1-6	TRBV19	CASSWINSPLHF
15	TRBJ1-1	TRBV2	CASSVGEARNTEAFF
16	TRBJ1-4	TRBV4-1	CASSQQQRITNEKLFF
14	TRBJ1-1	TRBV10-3	CAIRPARESAEAFF
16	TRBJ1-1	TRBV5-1	CASSFSRGLLNTEAFF
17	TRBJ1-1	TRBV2	CASRGLAGAPMNTEAFF
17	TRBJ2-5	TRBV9	CASSAGLAGALGETQYF
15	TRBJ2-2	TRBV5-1	CASSLRQGNTGELFF